The TCR beta chain under discussion was sequenced for a study of siplizumab effects on memory and regulatory T cells. The CDR3 has 14 residues. From germline, CDR1 is MNHNS and CDR2 SASEGT. V shed 1 base and J shed 6 bases, with 10 bases lying between them. Clones were read by immunoSEQ multiplex PCR, and TCRdb kept only the in-frame ones, dropping some. The sample lists about 100,000 clones, around 90% occurring once. V gene TRBV6-1 combines with J gene TRBJ2-1, with D possibly being TRBD2 (6 bases). The TCR sequence derives from a human donor in good health. Source material: non-Treg CD4+ T cells sorted from blood. This CDR3 reads CASSEGGASNEQFF. The DNA for the CDR3 is TGTGCCAGCAGTGAAGGCGGGGCCTCCAATGAGCAGTTCTTC.